The 20 T cell receptor beta chains presented below share a single source sample, sequenced in a study of T cell repertoires in cytomegalovirus infection (dated by TCRdb to the late 2010s). These TCRs are of unknown antigen specificity. The sample's treatment or condition label, in plain terms: in vitro stimulation with specific CMV peptide epitopes to enrich CMV-specific T cells. Sequenced using an Illumina HiSeq 1500. In TCRdb, the public reads were trimmed at Q25 with fastp and aligned with MiXCR, with productive beta chains retained. Each entry merges the rows of one CDR3 protein and shows their most common DNA and genes. This sample gives approximately 910,000 distinct CDR3 sequences in total; about a third of them show up just once. The ten largest clones capture about 14% of the sample. Sequenced material: cultured CD8+ T cells from PBMCs, taken from culture after CMV antigen stimulation. The receptor source for this set is a human donor in good health (CMV status not recorded). Some clones in this sample may be carry-over from other donors' samples.

The rearrangement uses TRBV11-2 and TRBJ1-5; D unresolved. The CDR3 runs to 13 residues. V was clipped by 6 bases and J by 7 bases, with 13 bases between them. CDR1 is SGHAT and CDR2 is FQNNGV in the germline V gene. CDR3 DNA sequence: TGTGCCAGCAGTCAGAACGTGGCGCAGCCCCAGCATTTT. This codes for CASSQNVAQPQHF.

This clonotype was counted at least ten times. This rearrangement joins TRBV28 to TRBJ1-5, with D perhaps matching TRBD1 (6 bases). The V gene lost 6 bases and the J gene lost 0 bases, with 12 bases spanning the gap. The CDR3 consists of 15 residues. CDR1 is MDHEN and CDR2 is SYDVKM in the germline V gene. The CDR3 DNA follows: TGTGCCAGCAGGTTACAGGGTTCTAGCAATCAGCCCCAGCATTTT. Encoded protein: CASRLQGSSNQPQHF.

The V gene is TRBV27, the J gene TRBJ2-5; D possibly corresponds to TRBD2 (5 bases). V gave up 11 bases and J gave up 3 bases, with 22 bases separating them. The CDR3 spans 15 residues. Germline CDR1 and CDR2: MNHEY and SMNVEV (reference sequence). The CDR3 sequence: CASMGAGAAEETQYF. As DNA, the CDR3 is TGTGCCTCCATGGGAGCAGGAGCAGCGGAAGAGACCCAGTACTTC.

The table lists this clonotype with a count of one. As DNA, the CDR3 is TGTGCCAGCAGTACCGGGACTAGCGGGTTCCGGGGCACAGATACGCAGTATTTT. It is translated as CASSTGTSGFRGTDTQYF. This rearrangement joins TRBV28 to TRBJ2-3; TRBD2 matches at 12 bases. CDR3 length: 18 amino acids. The germline CDR1 and CDR2 sequences are MDHEN and SYDVKM. Trimming took 5 bases from V and 1 from J; bases not matched to a gene: 10. The full variable domain, rest sourced from reference TRBV28 and TRBJ2-3, is DVKVTQSSRYLVKRTGEKVFLECVQDMDHENMFWYRQDPGLGLRLIYFSYDVKMKEKGDIPEGYSVSREKKERFSLILESASTNQTSMYLCASSTGTSGFRGTDTQYFGPGTRLTVL.

This clonotype was counted ten times or more. J is TRBJ2-5 and V is TRBV12-3 or TRBV12-4; D is unclear. The CDR3 has 15 residues. V was cut by 4 bases and J by 1 base, with 13 bases left in between. As DNA, the CDR3 is TGTGCCAGCAGTTCTCCTCTATTCCCCCAAGAGACCCAGTACTTC. Its protein is CASSSPLFPQETQYF.

The chain is built from TRBV6-5 and TRBJ1-4, with no clear D. Trimming took off 0 bases at V and 4 bases at J, with 9 bases between the two ends. The CDR3 has 15 amino acids. Looked up from germline, CDR1 is MNHEY and CDR2 is SVGAGI. The CDR3 spells CASSYSRAINEKLFF. CDR3 nucleotide sequence: TGTGCCAGCAGTTACTCTCGAGCAATTAATGAAAAACTGTTTTTT.

This chain joins TRBV4-1 and TRBJ1-6; TRBD1 matches at 7 bases. V gave up 2 bases and J gave up 7 bases; unmatched junction bases: 17. Germline loops: CDR1 MGHRA, CDR2 YSYEKL. The CDR3 runs to 19 residues. For the CDR3, the DNA is TGCGCCAGCAGCCAAAAACTAGAGTTGACAGGGATTAACAATTCACCCCTCCACTTT. Amino acids: CASSQKLELTGINNSPLHF.

The chain employs TRBV27 and TRBJ1-1; 9 bases line up with TRBD1. Trimming at V came to 4 bases and at J to 4 bases, leaving 4 bases not matched to a gene. Germline CDR1 is MNHEY and CDR2 is SMNVEV (reference sequence). There are 14 residues in the CDR3. The CDR3 loop reads CASSWGQGSTEAFF. The CDR3 region has the DNA TGTGCCAGCAGTTGGGGACAGGGATCCACTGAAGCTTTCTTT.

V usage is TRBV20-1 and J usage is TRBJ2-3; TRBD2 agrees at 8 bases. The CDR3 is 16 amino acids. Per the germline V gene, CDR1 is DFQATT and CDR2 is SNEGSKA (reference sequence). Trimming at V came to 3 bases and at J to 4 bases, leaving 12 bases not matched to a gene. The CDR3 DNA reads as TGCAGTGCTAGGGTCGAGCGGGGGCCCGGTTCAGATACGCAGTATTTT. It translates to CSARVERGPGSDTQYF.

This clonotype has a handful of counts. The V and J genes are TRBV5-8 and TRBJ2-2; 8 positions agree with TRBD1. This CDR3 is built from 16 residues. Germline-derived CDR1 and CDR2 are SGHTS and YDEGEE. V shed 6 bases, J shed 7 bases, and the junction held 14 bases outside the gene matches. The CDR3 sequence: CASTRPGTGEIGELFF. The DNA for the CDR3 is TGTGCCAGCACCCGACCCGGGACAGGTGAAATCGGGGAGCTGTTTTTT. Together with reference TRBV5-8 and TRBJ2-2, the CDR3 gives the full variable domain: EAGVTQSPTHLIKTRGQQATLRCSPISGHTSVYWYQQALGLGLQFLLWYDEGEERNRGNFPPRFSGRQFPNYSSELNVNALELEDSALYLCASTRPGTGEIGELFFGEGSRLTVL.

This clonotype was recorded a few times. This rearrangement joins TRBV11-1 to TRBJ2-7; D gene uncertain. The CDR3 totals 14 residues. Trimming stripped 5 bases from V and 7 bases from J, with 18 bases between. Per the germline V gene, CDR1 is SGHAT and CDR2 is FQDESV (reference sequence). The CDR3, as DNA: TGTGCCAGCAGCCTCTATTTGGACGGTGCTGAGCAGTACGTC. This codes for CASSLYLDGAEQYV.

The rearrangement uses TRBV9 and TRBJ1-2; 10 bases are shared with TRBD1. Germline trimming cut 4 bases from V and 4 bases from J; bases unmatched to any gene: 10. The CDR3 is 16 amino acids. The germline gives CDR1 SGDLS, CDR2 YYNGEE. The CDR3 sequence: CASSPGTGAYPYGYTF. The CDR3 DNA reads TGTGCCAGCAGCCCCGGGACAGGGGCTTATCCCTATGGCTACACCTTC.

Many counts were recorded for this clonotype. The genes are TRBV7-6 and TRBJ2-5, with D perhaps TRBD2 (7 bases). This CDR3 has 15 residues. Looked up from germline, CDR1 is SGHVS and CDR2 is FNYEAQ. V was pared by 3 bases and J by 1 base, with 12 bases between. CDR3 region: CASSFTGGLQETQYF. CDR3 bases: TGTGCCAGCAGCTTCACGGGGGGCCTCCAAGAGACCCAGTACTTC.

This clonotype has just a few counts. J is TRBJ2-5 and V is TRBV6-2 or TRBV6-3; 13 nucleotides align to TRBD2. CDR3 length: 15 residues. J gave up 3 bases and V 6 bases, and 4 bases lay outside the gene matches. The germline gives CDR1 MNHEY, CDR2 SVGEGT. The CDR3 region is CASRHGTSGEETQYF. CDR3 DNA sequence: TGTGCCAGCAGACACGGGACTAGCGGGGAAGAGACCCAGTACTTC.

This clonotype was seen a handful of times. V gene TRBV27 combines with J gene TRBJ1-5; maybe TRBD1 (6 bases). Germline CDR1 is MNHEY and CDR2 is SMNVEV (reference sequence). V gave up 3 bases and J gave up 1 base, with 10 bases separating them. The length of the CDR3 is 15 residues. The CDR3 sequence is CASSFGGRSNQPQHF. CDR3 nucleotide sequence: TGTGCCAGCAGTTTTGGGGGGCGCAGCAATCAGCCCCAGCATTTT.

In DNA, the CDR3 is TGTGCCAGCAGCAATCCGGGAAGGGAGACCCAGTACTTC. As protein: CASSNPGRETQYF. The chain couples TRBV7-9 to TRBJ2-5; tentative D call: TRBD2 (5 bases). In germline, CDR1 is SEHNR, CDR2 FQNEAQ (reference sequence). Trimming removed 5 bases from V and 5 bases from J, with 12 bases in between. The CDR3 has 13 residues.

CDR3 loop: CASSEGQTSNGEPQHF. The DNA for the CDR3 is TGTGCCAGCAGCGAGGGACAGACCTCAAATGGGGAGCCCCAGCATTTT. The rearrangement uses TRBV5-8 and TRBJ1-5; TRBD1 aligns across 7 bases. Germline CDR1 and CDR2: SGHTS and YDEGEE. Trimming cost V 4 bases and J 8 bases; bases outside gene matches: 15. This CDR3 spans 16 amino acids.

This clonotype was counted a few times. The chain uses TRBV4-1 and TRBJ2-2; D not resolved. Trimming cost V 3 bases and J 8 bases, with 4 bases left between them. From germline, CDR1 is MGHRA and CDR2 YSYEKL. CDR3 length equals 11 residues. Here the CDR3 reads CASSHSGELFF. As DNA, the CDR3 is TGCGCCAGCAGCCATTCGGGGGAGCTGTTTTTT.

This clonotype came up a few times. The V call is TRBV7-3, the J call TRBJ1-5; D gene ambiguous. Per the germline V gene, CDR1 is SGHTA and CDR2 is FQGTGA. Trimming shortened V by 2 bases and J by 7 bases, and 9 bases separated the two germline ends. This CDR3 has 13 amino acids. CDR3 in DNA: TGTGCCAGCAGCTTATTTGTGGGACAGCCCCAGCATTTT. Translating it yields CASSLFVGQPQHF.

There are a few counts of this clonotype. The chain joins TRBV6-1 to TRBJ2-1; tentatively, D is TRBD2 (6 bases). V shed 3 bases and J shed 4 bases, with 13 bases lying between them. CDR3 length: 15 amino acids. Germline V CDR1 and CDR2: MNHNS, SASEGT. This CDR3 is CASSDRDFGYNEQFF. CDR3 sequence (DNA): TGTGCCAGCAGTGACCGGGACTTCGGTTACAATGAGCAGTTCTTC.